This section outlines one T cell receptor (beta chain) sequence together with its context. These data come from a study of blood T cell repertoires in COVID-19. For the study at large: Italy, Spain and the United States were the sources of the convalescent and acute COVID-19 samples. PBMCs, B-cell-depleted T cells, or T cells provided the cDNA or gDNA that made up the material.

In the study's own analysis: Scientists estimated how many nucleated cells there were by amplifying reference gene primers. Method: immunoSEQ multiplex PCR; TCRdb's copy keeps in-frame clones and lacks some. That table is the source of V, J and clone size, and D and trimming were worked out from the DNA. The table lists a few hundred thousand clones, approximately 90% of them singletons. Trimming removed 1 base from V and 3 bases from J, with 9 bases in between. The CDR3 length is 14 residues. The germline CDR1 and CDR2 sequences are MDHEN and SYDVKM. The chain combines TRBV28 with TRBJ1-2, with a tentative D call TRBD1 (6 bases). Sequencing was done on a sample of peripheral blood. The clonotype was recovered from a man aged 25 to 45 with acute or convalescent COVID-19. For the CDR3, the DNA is TGTGCCAGCAGTTTATCCACAGGGTACTATGGCTACACCTTC. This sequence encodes CASSLSTGYYGYTF.